These T cell receptor beta chains were read from a single sample in a study of CD8 T cells in Susac syndrome. TCRdb itself ran the immunoSEQ multiplex PCR reads through MiXCR, one entry per CDR3 protein. The sample holds about 140,000 distinct CDR3 sequences, around 93% seen once. The sequenced sample was CD4+ T cells from PBMCs. These receptors came from a human donor with Susac syndrome. CDR3s include the opening cysteine and the closing phenylalanine or tryptophan. Each record gives: V gene, clone size, J gene, D gene, CDR3 DNA, CDR3 protein. A D gene is named only where the DNA matches it firmly. Where a row states a size, it is once, few, many or the class of an expanded clone; other rows omit it.

>TRBV29-1|once|TRBJ1-1|NA
TGCAGCGTTGTTAAGGACGCCGTTGAAGCTTTCTTT
CSVVKDAVEAFF
>TRBV20-1|NA|TRBJ1-6|NA
TGCAGTGCCCCTCGGAGCTCCTATAATTCACCCCTCCACTTT
CSAPRSSYNSPLHF
>TRBV3-1|NA|TRBJ2-7|NA
TGTGCCAGCAGCCAAGCGGAGCGCTACGAGCAGTACTTC
CASSQAERYEQYF
>TRBV30|NA|TRBJ1-5|NA
TGTGCCTGGAGTCCCGTATCGGTTAATCAGCCCCAGCATTTT
CAWSPVSVNQPQHF
>TRBV7-2|NA|TRBJ2-7|NA
TGTGCCAGCAGCTTTCCCCCGAACTACGAGCAGTACTTC
CASSFPPNYEQYF
>TRBV20-1|NA|TRBJ1-2|TRBD1
TGCAGTGCTAGACCCAGGACAGGAGGCTACACCTTC
CSARPRTGGYTF
>TRBV7-2|NA|TRBJ1-5|NA
TGTGCCAGCAGCTTAGATGTCCTTAGGCCCCAGCATTTT
CASSLDVLRPQHF
>TRBV7-2|once|TRBJ2-3|TRBD2
TGTGCCAGCAGCTTACTCCCTGCGGGAGCCCCGCCAGATACGCAGTATTTT
CASSLLPAGAPPDTQYF
>TRBV19|NA|TRBJ2-1|NA
TGTGCCAGTGGGGTGTTGGGCGGGGTCAACAATGAGCAGTTCTTC
CASGVLGGVNNEQFF
>TRBV6-6|NA|TRBJ2-7|NA
TGTGCCAGCAGAAAAGAGACGGGAGTCTACGAGCAGTACTTC
CASRKETGVYEQYF
>TRBV19|NA|TRBJ2-6|TRBD2
TGTGCCAGTAGGGGGGAGGGCTCTGGGGCCAACGTCCTGACTTTC
CASRGEGSGANVLTF
>TRBV4-2|NA|TRBJ2-1|TRBD2
TGTGCCAGCAGCCAAGATCTAGCGGCCTACAATGAGCAGTTCTTC
CASSQDLAAYNEQFF
>TRBV7-8|few|TRBJ2-1|NA
TGTGCCAGCAGCCCAGGGATTGTCCATGAGCAGTTCTTC
CASSPGIVHEQFF
>TRBV6-5|NA|TRBJ1-2|NA
TGTGCCAGCAGTTATTTACGCGGGGGTGACTATGGCTACACCTTC
CASSYLRGGDYGYTF
>TRBV28|NA|TRBJ1-1|NA
TGTGCCAGCAGCCAAGGAGGGAGGCGGCCGGACACTGAAGCTTTCTTT
CASSQGGRRPDTEAFF
>TRBV6-1|NA|TRBJ2-2|NA
TGTGCCAGCAGTGACCGGCTGTTTTTT
CASSDRLFF
>TRBV2|NA|TRBJ1-1|TRBD1
TGTGCCAGCAGGGACAGGGAAGCGAACACTGAAGCTTTCTTT
CASRDREANTEAFF
>TRBV20-1|NA|TRBJ1-4|NA
TGCAGTTTTCTTTCCCAGGGAGGCGAAAAACTGTTTTTT
CSFLSQGGEKLFF
>TRBV4-3|NA|TRBJ2-5|NA
TGCGCCAGCAGCCAAGAAGGCGGGGTCGGAGAGACCCAGTACTTC
CASSQEGGVGETQYF
>TRBV4-3|NA|TRBJ2-3|TRBD2
TGCGCCAGCAGCCAAGATAAGACTAGCGGTGATACGCAGTATTTT
CASSQDKTSGDTQYF
>TRBV18|NA|TRBJ1-4|NA
TGTGCCAGCTCACCGAGAGGGGGTAATGAAAAACTGTTTTTT
CASSPRGGNEKLFF
>TRBV7-8|NA|TRBJ2-7|NA
TGTGCCAGCAGCCCAACAACTAGGACAGACGAGCAGTACTTC
CASSPTTRTDEQYF
>TRBV12-3/TRBV12-4|NA|TRBJ1-2|NA
TGTGCCAGCAGTTTATCAACGGGTCACTTCTATGGCTACACCTTC
CASSLSTGHFYGYTF
>TRBV29-1|once|TRBJ1-3|NA
TGCAGCGTACACCAGAGAGTCTCTGGAAACACCATATATTTT
CSVHQRVSGNTIYF
>TRBV7-2|once|TRBJ2-7|TRBD1
TGTGCCAGCAGCCATGACAGGGGGCTCTACGAGCAGTACTTC
CASSHDRGLYEQYF
>TRBV19|NA|TRBJ1-2|NA
TGTGCCAGTAGTATGGGGGGCTCGGTCTATGGCTACACCTTC
CASSMGGSVYGYTF
>TRBV6-2/TRBV6-3|NA|TRBJ1-1|NA
TGTGCCAGCAGGTCGACAGGGAACACTGAAGCTTTCTTT
CASRSTGNTEAFF
>TRBV2|once|TRBJ2-3|NA
TGTGCCAGCAGTCCTCGGAATACGCAGTATTTT
CASSPRNTQYF
>TRBV7-2|once|TRBJ1-2|NA
TGTGCCAGCAGCTTACCGATCTCTAACTATGGCTACACCTTC
CASSLPISNYGYTF